A single sample gave rise to the 9 T cell receptor beta chains below, sequenced in a study of T cells in Graves' hyperthyroidism and ophthalmopathy. It was RNA transcripts that yielded the amplified TCR beta CDR3 regions. HTBI primers were used for first-round RT-PCR of the TCR CDR3. TCRdb processed the multiplex PCR reads anew with MiXCR; each CDR3 protein has one entry. The sample lists about 260,000 distinct CDR3 sequences, 22% occurring once. Sequencing used blood. The receptors here all came from a man under 40 with Graves' ophthalmopathy.

This rearrangement joins TRBV5-5 to TRBJ1-1; 10 bases agree with TRBD1. Looked up from germline, CDR1 is SGHKS and CDR2 is YYEKEE (reference sequence). The CDR3 contains 17 residues. Trimming removed 2 bases from V and 1 base from J; junction bases left unmatched: 8. CDR3 sequence: CASSLVDRGFRNTEAFF. CDR3 nucleotides: TGTGCCAGCAGCTTAGTGGACAGGGGGTTTCGGAACACTGAAGCTTTCTTT.

This clonotype was counted a few times. The chain couples TRBV19 to TRBJ2-1; no clear D gene. The CDR3 extends over 15 amino acids. Germline V lookup: CDR1 LNHDA, CDR2 SQIVND (reference sequence). The ends were cut back, 5 bases at V and 6 bases at J, with 17 bases in the middle. CDR3 bases: TGTGCCAGTAGTGCTGACCCCTTACCTTCCAATGAGCAGTTCTTC. Its protein is CASSADPLPSNEQFF. Full variable domain (rest looked up from reference TRBV19 and TRBJ2-1): DGGITQSPKYLFRKEGQNVTLSCEQNLNHDAMYWYRQDPGQGLRLIYYSQIVNDFQKGDIAEGYSVSREKKESFPLTVTSAQKNPTAFYLCASSADPLPSNEQFFGPGTRLTVL.

This clonotype was counted a few times. The chain joins TRBV5-6 to TRBJ1-4; 9 bases map to TRBD1. The J segment lost 6 bases and the V segment lost 4 bases, leaving 1 base of the junction unmatched. The CDR3 covers 13 residues. Germline V gene lookup returns CDR1 SGHDT and CDR2 YYEEEE. CDR3 DNA sequence: TGTGCCAGCAGCCGGGACAGGGATGAAAAACTGTTTTTT. Its translation: CASSRDRDEKLFF.

This clonotype was recorded at least ten times. The V and J genes are TRBV12-3 or TRBV12-4 and TRBJ1-2; tentative D call: TRBD1 (5 bases). The CDR3 runs 16 residues. Trimming removed 6 bases at V and 0 bases at J, with 17 bases between. The CDR3 reads CASSTGDQRSNYGYTF. The DNA of the CDR3 is TGTGCCAGCAGCACTGGGGACCAGCGCTCTAACTATGGCTACACCTTC.

This sequence joins TRBV6-2 or TRBV6-3 and TRBJ1-5; no clear D. This CDR3 region has 15 residues. Germline loops: CDR1 MNHEY, CDR2 SVGEGT. Trimming took 5 bases from V and 7 from J, leaving 18 bases between them. This CDR3 reads CASSPDGGGNQPQHF. As DNA, the CDR3 is TGTGCCAGCAGTCCCGACGGAGGAGGTAACCAGCCCCAGCATTTT.

This clonotype has more than one count but fewer than ten. The chain combines TRBV7-9 with TRBJ2-2, with D unclear. V was trimmed by 0 bases and J by 4 bases, leaving 6 bases between them. The CDR3 runs 14 residues. CDR1 is SEHNR and CDR2 is FQNEAQ in the germline V gene (reference sequence). The CDR3 DNA is TGTGCCAGCAGCTTAGCAGCCAGCACCGGGGAGCTGTTTTTT. This translates into CASSLAASTGELFF.

This clonotype has a handful of counts. V is TRBV2 and J is TRBJ2-7; 8 bases line up with TRBD2. V was clipped by 8 bases and J by 2 bases; unmatched bases: 8. The CDR3 loop spans 14 amino acids. In germline, CDR1 is SNHLY, CDR2 FYNNEI. CDR3 DNA sequence: TGTGCCAGCTTAGTTGGGACTAGAGCCTACGAGCAGTACTTC. Translating it yields CASLVGTRAYEQYF.

This clonotype was picked up many times. The chain joins TRBV7-9 to TRBJ1-2; 10 bases agree with TRBD1. This CDR3 is 16 amino acids long. Germline values: CDR1 SEHNR, CDR2 FQNEAQ (reference sequence). Trimming took 5 bases from V and 8 from J; bases not matched to a gene: 14. This chain's CDR3 is CASSRQTTGGEGGYTF. The CDR3, as DNA: TGTGCCAGCAGCCGTCAAACGACAGGGGGCGAAGGAGGCTACACCTTC.

The rearrangement links TRBV29-1 to TRBJ2-5, with no clear D. Germline V gene data show CDR1 as SQVTM and CDR2 as ANQGSEA. V gave up 4 bases and J gave up 4 bases, with 16 bases separating them. The CDR3 contains 14 residues. In nucleotides, the CDR3 is TGCAGCGTTGTGCTCCCCTCCTTGCGAGAGACCCAGTACTTC. It encodes CSVVLPSLRETQYF.